What follows describes a single TCR beta chain. This sample was included in a study of blood T cell repertoires in COVID-19. On the study more broadly: Researchers got acute and convalescent COVID-19 samples from the United States, Italy and Spain.

As processed by the authors: Reference gene primer amplification in the assay estimated nucleated cell counts. Sequencing used immunoSEQ multiplex PCR; TCRdb keeps in-frame clones, though not all of them. The DNA gave D and trimming, while V, J and clone size come from that table. The data contain a few hundred thousand clones, about 83% of them seen just once; the ten biggest clones take up more than 1.5%. Losses at the gene ends were 2 bases for V and 7 bases for J; bases not matched to a gene: 8. The CDR3 spans 16 residues. CDR1 and CDR2 (germline): LNHDA, SQIVND (reference sequence). This sequence joins TRBV19 and TRBJ1-6; 7 bases fit TRBD1. This sequence was found in a man aged 30 to 45 who had recovered from COVID-19. Specimen: peripheral blood. The CDR3 loop is CASSILAGGLNSPLHF. The CDR3 DNA sequence: TGTGCCAGTAGTATACTGGCAGGGGGATTGAATTCACCCCTCCACTTT.